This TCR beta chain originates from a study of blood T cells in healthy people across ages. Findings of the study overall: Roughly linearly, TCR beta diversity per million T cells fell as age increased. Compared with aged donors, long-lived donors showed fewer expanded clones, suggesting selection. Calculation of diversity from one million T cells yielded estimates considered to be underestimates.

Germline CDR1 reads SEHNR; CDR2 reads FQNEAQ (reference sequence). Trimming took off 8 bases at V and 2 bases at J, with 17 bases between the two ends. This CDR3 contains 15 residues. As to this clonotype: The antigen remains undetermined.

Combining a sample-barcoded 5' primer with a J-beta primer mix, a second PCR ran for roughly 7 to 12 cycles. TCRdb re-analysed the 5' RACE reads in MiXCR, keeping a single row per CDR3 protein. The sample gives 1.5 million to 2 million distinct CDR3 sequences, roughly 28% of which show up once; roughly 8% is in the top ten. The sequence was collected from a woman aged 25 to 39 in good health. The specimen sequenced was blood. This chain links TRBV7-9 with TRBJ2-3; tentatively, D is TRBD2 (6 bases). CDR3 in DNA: TGTGCCAGCCATCCCGGGACTGATGTCACAGATACGCAGTATTTT. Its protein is CASHPGTDVTDTQYF. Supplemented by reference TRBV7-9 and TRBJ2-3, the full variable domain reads DTGVSQNPRHKITKRGQNVTFRCDPISEHNRLYWYRQTLGQGPEFLTYFQNEAQLEKSRLLSDRFSAERPKGSFSTLEIQRTEQGDSAMYLCASHPGTDVTDTQYFGPGTRLTVL.